This T cell receptor (beta chain) stems from a study of cytomegalovirus exposure and HLA in healthy donors. Study-wide background: The 100 to 150 validation repertoires matched the approximately 700 first-cohort repertoires in platform, a later analysis reported.

Sequencing used immunoSEQ multiplex PCR; TCRdb keeps in-frame clones, though not all of them. The table records some 180,000 clones, roughly 86% of them present only once. Separate from the roughly 700-subject first cohort was the approximately 130-subject validation cohort, to which the donors belonged. Material for sequencing was PBMCs. The sequence was collected from a man between 25 and 39 years old in good health and CMV-seropositive.

CDR3 in amino acids: CARLIVREAISGANVLTF. DNA of the CDR3: TGTGCCAGATTAATAGTGAGGGAGGCCATCTCTGGGGCCAACGTCCTGACTTTC. The chain employs TRBV2 and TRBJ2-6; TRBD2 might be the D (6 bases). Germline V gene sequence: CDR1 SNHLY, CDR2 FYNNEI. The CDR3 extends over 18 amino acids. The germline V and J ends were trimmed by 9 bases and 0 bases, with 21 bases remaining between them.